Below are 23 T cell receptor beta chains sequenced from a single sample in a study of radiotherapy plus CTLA-4 blockade in lung cancer. Only in-frame clones appear in the TCRdb table, and some are missing; sequencing was by immunoSEQ multiplex PCR. The table has approximately 50,000 clones, roughly four fifths seen once; the top ten hold around 3.3%. The sample was peripheral blood, taken from a patient treated with radiotherapy plus ipilimumab. These TCRs come from a human donor with non-small cell lung cancer who had a complete response to radiotherapy plus ipilimumab.

This chain joins TRBV7-8 and TRBJ2-7; TRBD2 aligns across 8 bases. With 3 bases clipped from V and 1 base from J, the junction kept 11 bases outside the gene matches. Germline V gene sequence: CDR1 SGHVS, CDR2 FQNEAQ. This CDR3 region has 17 residues. CDR3 protein: CASSFGSGGRSSYEQYF. For the CDR3, the DNA is TGTGCCAGCAGCTTTGGTTCAGGCGGGAGGTCTTCCTACGAGCAGTACTTC.

The V call is TRBV19, the J call TRBJ2-2; D may be TRBD2 (6 bases). Trimming removed 0 bases at V and 4 bases at J, with 6 bases between. Germline assignment: CDR1 LNHDA and CDR2 SQIVND (reference sequence). CDR3 size: 14 residues. CDR3 protein: CASSIEGGTGELFF. CDR3 in DNA: TGTGCCAGTAGTATAGAGGGGGGCACCGGGGAGCTGTTTTTT.

J is TRBJ2-1 and V is TRBV28, with TRBD2 matching over 8 bases. Losses at the gene ends were 7 bases for V and 0 bases for J; bases not matched to a gene: 8. The CDR3 has 16 amino acids. CDR1 and CDR2 (germline): MDHEN, SYDVKM. The CDR3 sequence: CASKTRGGSSYNEQFF. CDR3 in DNA: TGTGCCAGCAAGACCCGGGGGGGCAGCTCCTACAATGAGCAGTTCTTC.

The count of this clone is one. The rearrangement joins TRBV28 to TRBJ2-1; 8 bases agree with TRBD2. CDR3 length: 16 residues. Trimming at V came to 5 bases and at J to 7 bases, leaving 13 bases not matched to a gene. Germline-derived CDR1 and CDR2 are MDHEN and SYDVKM. The DNA of the CDR3 is TGTGCCAGCAGTGAGCCCCTCAGCGGGAGTCGAAATGAGCAGTTCTTC. Its protein product is CASSEPLSGSRNEQFF.

The rearrangement joins TRBV7-2 to TRBJ1-2; TRBD1 aligns across 8 bases. The germline gives CDR1 SGHTA, CDR2 FQGNSA. The CDR3 consists of 16 residues. With 5 bases clipped from V and 0 bases from J, the junction kept 8 bases outside the gene matches. CDR3 nucleotide sequence: TGTGCCAGCAGCACTAGGAAGACAGGGGCTAACTATGGCTACACCTTC. Its translation: CASSTRKTGANYGYTF.

The DNA for the CDR3 is TGCAGCGTTGTGGTCTCTGGGGTCTGGATAGCGGGACTCACAGATACGCAGTATTTT. This translates into CSVVVSGVWIAGLTDTQYF. This rearrangement joins TRBV29-1 to TRBJ2-3, with 8 bases aligning to TRBD2. Germline-derived CDR1 and CDR2 are SQVTM and ANQGSEA. V dropped 4 bases and J dropped 2; count of bases not matched to a gene: 20. This CDR3 is built from 19 residues.

The genes are TRBV11-2 and TRBJ2-1; TRBD2 aligns across 9 bases. Germline trimming cut 5 bases from V and 6 bases from J; bases unmatched to any gene: 14. In germline, CDR1 is SGHAT, CDR2 FQNNGV. The CDR3 contains 17 residues. The CDR3, as DNA: TGTGCCAGCAGCCCAACCAGCGGGAGGACCCTTAGCAATGAGCAGTTCTTC. It translates to CASSPTSGRTLSNEQFF.

V usage is TRBV19 and J usage is TRBJ1-3, with 9 nucleotides matching TRBD1. This CDR3 is built from 14 residues. Germline values: CDR1 LNHDA, CDR2 SQIVND (reference sequence). Germline trimming cut 8 bases from V and 6 bases from J; bases unmatched to any gene: 8. The CDR3 nucleotides are TGTGCCAGTTCGTTCGGACAGGGGAAAAACACCATATATTTT. Protein product: CASSFGQGKNTIYF.

V is TRBV7-9 and J is TRBJ1-4; possibly TRBD1 for D (6 bases). V was clipped by 5 bases and J by 8 bases, with 24 bases between them. The CDR3 loop spans 17 amino acids. CDR1 SEHNR and CDR2 FQNEAQ come from the germline V gene (reference sequence). In nucleotides, the CDR3 is TGTGCCAGCAGCCCAGGCAAGATACAGGGAGGGGAAGAAAAACTGTTTTTT. Its protein product is CASSPGKIQGGEEKLFF.

The chain is built from TRBV6-4 and TRBJ2-1; TRBD1 aligns across 7 bases. Trimming took 6 bases from V and 3 from J; bases not matched to a gene: 8. The germline CDR1 and CDR2 sequences are MRHNA and SNTAGT. The CDR3 contains 15 residues. The CDR3 region is CASSTDRASYNEQFF. DNA for the CDR3: TGTGCCAGCAGCACAGACAGGGCAAGCTACAATGAGCAGTTCTTC.

The chain uses TRBV5-5 and TRBJ1-1; D is undetermined. CDR3 length: 16 residues. Looked up from germline, CDR1 is SGHKS and CDR2 is YYEKEE (reference sequence). V lost 0 bases and J lost 1, with 13 bases in between. CDR3 nucleotide sequence: TGTGCCAGCAGCTTGGGCAGGAACGCCCCGAACACTGAAGCTTTCTTT. It encodes CASSLGRNAPNTEAFF.

The rearrangement links TRBV7-9 to TRBJ2-4, with D possibly matching TRBD2 (5 bases). This CDR3 is 14 amino acids long. Trimming cost V 4 bases and J 8 bases, with 15 bases left between them. Germline V lookup: CDR1 SEHNR, CDR2 FQNEAQ (reference sequence). The CDR3 sequence: CASSSRTRSDIQYF. The CDR3 DNA reads as TGTGCCAGCAGCTCCAGAACTAGGTCGGACATTCAGTACTTC.

The rearrangement links TRBV5-4 to TRBJ2-1, with 8 positions matching TRBD2. V lost 9 bases to trimming and J lost 9 bases; unmatched junction nucleotides: 17. The CDR3 spans 15 residues. Germline V gives CDR1 SGHNT, CDR2 YYREEE (reference sequence). The CDR3 DNA reads as TGTGCCACTGTATCCATGGGAGCGGGGGCTACTGAGCAGTTCTTC. It codes for CATVSMGAGATEQFF.

The chain combines TRBV29-1 with TRBJ2-5; TRBD2 agrees at 8 bases. The CDR3 has 14 amino acids. V lost 8 bases and J lost 9; bases outside the gene matches: 17. Germline CDR1 and CDR2: SQVTM and ANQGSEA. CDR3 amino acids: CSSPGAGGPSPQYF. The CDR3 coding sequence is TGCAGCTCCCCGGGTGCGGGAGGCCCTTCGCCCCAGTACTTC.

This clone was detected once. The rearrangement joins TRBV4-2 to TRBJ1-2; D possibly corresponds to TRBD1 (6 bases). Germline CDR1 is LGHNA and CDR2 is YNFKEQ. The CDR3 runs 13 residues. Trimming took 4 bases from V and 4 from J, leaving 10 bases between them. CDR3 sequence: CASSPEQGYGYTF. CDR3 coding DNA: TGTGCCAGCAGCCCGGAACAGGGCTATGGCTACACCTTC.

V gene TRBV29-1 combines with J gene TRBJ2-3, with TRBD2 matching 7 bases. The CDR3 runs 13 residues. Per the germline V gene, CDR1 is SQVTM and CDR2 is ANQGSEA. With 3 bases clipped from V and 6 bases from J, the junction kept 6 bases outside the gene matches. The CDR3 sequence: CSVDRGERDTQYF. The DNA of the CDR3 is TGCAGCGTTGATCGGGGGGAGAGGGATACGCAGTATTTT.

The rearrangement joins TRBV28 to TRBJ1-5; D gene uncertain. The germline V and J ends were trimmed by 6 bases and 0 bases, with 9 bases remaining between them. The CDR3 totals 14 residues. Germline values: CDR1 MDHEN, CDR2 SYDVKM. CDR3 bases: TGTGCCAGCAGCCCCCCAGATAGCAATCAGCCCCAGCATTTT. Translated, it gives CASSPPDSNQPQHF.

This chain joins TRBV28 and TRBJ2-4; maybe TRBD1 (6 bases). The CDR3 runs to 16 residues. From germline, CDR1 is MDHEN and CDR2 SYDVKM. V was cut by 5 bases and J by 1 base, with 15 bases left in between. CDR3 sequence: CASSLHDRSAKNIQYF. CDR3 DNA sequence: TGTGCCAGCAGTCTACACGACAGGTCTGCCAAAAACATTCAGTACTTC.

V and J are TRBV19 and TRBJ1-6; D not certain. V dropped 7 bases and J dropped 7 bases, with 14 bases sitting between them. Germline lookup yields CDR1 LNHDA and CDR2 SQIVND (reference sequence). The length of the CDR3 is 14 residues. CDR3 residues: CASTPPGWNSPLHF. In nucleotides, the CDR3 is TGTGCCAGTACCCCCCCGGGTTGGAATTCACCCCTCCACTTT.

The V call is TRBV5-1, the J call TRBJ1-2, with D uncertain. The CDR3 runs 15 residues. Trimming took 8 bases from V and 4 from J, leaving 21 bases between them. Germline CDR1 SGHRS, CDR2 YFSETQ. The CDR3 region is CASKPGASPLYGYTF. Here the CDR3 DNA reads TGCGCCAGTAAACCGGGAGCCTCCCCCCTCTATGGCTACACCTTC. The variable domain in full, with the rest retrieved from reference TRBV5-1 and TRBJ1-2, is KAGVTQTPRYLIKTRGQQVTLSCSPISGHRSVSWYQQTPGQGLQFLFEYFSETQRNKGNFPGRFSGRQFSNSRSEMNVSTLELGDSALYLCASKPGASPLYGYTFGSGTRLTVV.

The rearrangement uses TRBV30 and TRBJ2-1; the match to TRBD2 covers 11 bases. CDR1 and CDR2 (germline): GTSNPN, SVGIG (reference sequence). The junction had 4 bases not matched to a gene; V was cut back by 0 bases and J by 6 bases. The CDR3 spans 15 residues. CDR3 bases: TGTGCCTGGAGTGTACCTAGCGGGGGGACCAATGAGCAGTTCTTC. Encoded protein: CAWSVPSGGTNEQFF. Based on the CDR3 plus reference TRBV30 and TRBJ2-1, the full variable domain is SQTIHQWPATLVQPVGSPLSLECTVEGTSNPNLYWYRQAAGRGLQLLFYSVGIGQISSEVPQNLSASRPQDRQFILSSKKLLLSDSGFYLCAWSVPSGGTNEQFFGPGTRLTVL.

This clone came up a few times. DNA of the CDR3: TGTGCCAGCAGTGAAGCGGACTACTACACAGATACGCAGTATTTT. Amino acid sequence: CASSEADYYTDTQYF. The V and J genes are TRBV2 and TRBJ2-3; weak D call: TRBD2 (6 bases). The germline gives CDR1 SNHLY, CDR2 FYNNEI. The CDR3 consists of 15 residues. The V gene lost 0 bases and the J gene lost 2 bases, with 9 bases spanning the gap.

The chain recombines TRBV7-2 with TRBJ2-5; D might be TRBD1 (5 bases). V was trimmed by 4 bases and J by 7 bases, leaving 13 bases between them. The germline V gene encodes CDR1 SGHTA and CDR2 FQGNSA. The CDR3 is made up of 13 amino acids. CDR3 residues: CASSSDGRGTQYF. In DNA form, the CDR3 reads TGTGCCAGCAGCTCTGACGGAAGGGGGACCCAGTACTTC.